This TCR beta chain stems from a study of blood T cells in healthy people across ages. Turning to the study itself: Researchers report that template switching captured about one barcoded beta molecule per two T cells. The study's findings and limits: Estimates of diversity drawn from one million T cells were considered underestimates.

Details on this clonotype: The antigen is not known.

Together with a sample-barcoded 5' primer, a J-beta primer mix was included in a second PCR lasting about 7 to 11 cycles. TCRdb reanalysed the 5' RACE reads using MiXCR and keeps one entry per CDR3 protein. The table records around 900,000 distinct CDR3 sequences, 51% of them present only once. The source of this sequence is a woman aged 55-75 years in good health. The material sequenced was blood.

CDR3 amino acids: CASSRTSEAYNEQFF. The CDR3 DNA reads as TGTGCCAGCAGCCGGACTAGCGAGGCCTACAATGAGCAGTTCTTC. The J gene is TRBJ2-1, the V gene TRBV7-9, with 9 bases identical to TRBD2. The CDR3 has 15 amino acids. Germline CDR1 SEHNR, CDR2 FQNEAQ (reference sequence). Trimming took 5 bases from V and 2 from J; bases not matched to a gene: 4.